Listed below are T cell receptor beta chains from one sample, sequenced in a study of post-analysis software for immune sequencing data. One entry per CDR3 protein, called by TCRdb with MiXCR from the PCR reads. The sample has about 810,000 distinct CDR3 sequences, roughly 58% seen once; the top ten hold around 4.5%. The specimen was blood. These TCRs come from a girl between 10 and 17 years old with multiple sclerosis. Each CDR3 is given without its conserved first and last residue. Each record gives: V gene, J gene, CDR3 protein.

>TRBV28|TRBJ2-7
ASSSLPSGTYEQY
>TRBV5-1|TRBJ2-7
ASSRTSGNYEQY
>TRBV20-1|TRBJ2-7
SATGPGVTYEQY
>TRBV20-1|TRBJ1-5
SARSPGQGHQPQH
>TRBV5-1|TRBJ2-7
ASSLALNSYEQY
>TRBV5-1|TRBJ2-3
ASSLGTDLTDTQY
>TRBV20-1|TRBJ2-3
SATGGARADTQY
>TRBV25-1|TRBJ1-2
ASSDYSYSRGYT
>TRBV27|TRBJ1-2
ASRRTGTNYGYT
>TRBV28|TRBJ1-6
ASKPLGGVRGNSPLH
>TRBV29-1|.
SVDGLAGAPYEQY
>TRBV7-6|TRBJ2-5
ASSSRTGHPMETQY
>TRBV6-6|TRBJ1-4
ASTATRASGEKLF
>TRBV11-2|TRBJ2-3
ASSSLAGGVDTQY
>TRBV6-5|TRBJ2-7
ASSYSGESYEQY
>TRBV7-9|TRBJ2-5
ASSPMETQY
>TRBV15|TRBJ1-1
ATSTRDKDTEAF
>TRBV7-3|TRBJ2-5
ASSPYGGRGSETQY
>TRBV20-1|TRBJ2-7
SAKGLAYEQY
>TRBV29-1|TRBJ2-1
STGTVLNEQF
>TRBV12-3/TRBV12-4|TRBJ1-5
ASSRAGGGQPQH
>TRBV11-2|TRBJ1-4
ASSQRQGWEKLF
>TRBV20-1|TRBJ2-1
SARSLADEQF
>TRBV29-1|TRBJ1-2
SVDGDGYT
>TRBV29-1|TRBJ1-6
SGEQPGQGIISYNSPLH
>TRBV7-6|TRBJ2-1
ASSFFKETGRGTGDEQF
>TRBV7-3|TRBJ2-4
ASSLGGSVTPKNIQY
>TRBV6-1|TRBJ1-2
ASSEGRGGYGYT
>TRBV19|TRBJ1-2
ASSRDRDGGYT
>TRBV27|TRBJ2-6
ASSFTSWDTTGANVLT
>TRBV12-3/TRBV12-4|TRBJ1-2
ASGPTGTDGYT
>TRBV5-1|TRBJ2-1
ASSPTSGRAYNEQF
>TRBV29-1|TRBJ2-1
SVHQRASGGDEQF
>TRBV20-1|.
SAPRGTGSYEQY
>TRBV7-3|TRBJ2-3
ASSFTGGTDTQY
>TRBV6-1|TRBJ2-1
ASSTRTSAHPYNEQF
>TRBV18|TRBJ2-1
ASSAAGGGTDNEQF
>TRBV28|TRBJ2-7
ASSPRLVTYEQY
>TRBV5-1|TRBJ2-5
ASSSLLGPQETQY
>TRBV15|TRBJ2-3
ATSRDSSRTSGITDTQY
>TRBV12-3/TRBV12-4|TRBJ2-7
ASSHTSGSVYEQY
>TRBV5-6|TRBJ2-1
ASSFRLAGGFEQF
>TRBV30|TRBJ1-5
AWSFSTLHQPQH
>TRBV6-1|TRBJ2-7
ASDPMGGSGSEQY
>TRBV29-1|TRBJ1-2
SVDGDFYGYT
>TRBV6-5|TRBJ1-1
ASSTAGTGFTEAF
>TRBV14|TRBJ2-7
ASSPQAGSYEQY